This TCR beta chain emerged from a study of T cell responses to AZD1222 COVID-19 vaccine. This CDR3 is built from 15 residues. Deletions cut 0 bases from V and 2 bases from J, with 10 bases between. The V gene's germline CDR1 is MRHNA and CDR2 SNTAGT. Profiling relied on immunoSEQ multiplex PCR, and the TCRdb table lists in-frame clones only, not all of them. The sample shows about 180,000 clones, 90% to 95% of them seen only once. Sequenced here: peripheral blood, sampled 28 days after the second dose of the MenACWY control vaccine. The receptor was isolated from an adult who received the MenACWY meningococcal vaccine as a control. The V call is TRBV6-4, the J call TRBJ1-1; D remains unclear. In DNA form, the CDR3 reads TGTGCCAGCAGTGACTCGGGGAGAGCTAACACTGAAGCTTTCTTT. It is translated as CASSDSGRANTEAFF.